This TCR beta chain was captured in a study of T cell responses to AZD1222 COVID-19 vaccine. TCRdb keeps only in-frame clones here, not all; method: immunoSEQ multiplex PCR. There are 110,000 or so clones in the sample; roughly 88% occur only once, and 6.5% lies in the top ten. In regard to this clone: Its antigen is still unknown.

Overall study results and limits: Most donors were white British, females outnumbered males, and clonal diversity was possibly underestimated. Unmutated variant regions are reportedly the target of nearly half of TCRs that are spike-specific. Baseline seropositivity characterized only 5 to 7 AZD1222 recipients. Spike-specific TCRs gained breadth and depth after people received two AZD1222 doses.

Trimming took off 6 bases at V and 11 bases at J, with 14 bases between the two ends. CDR3 length: 12 amino acids. The specimen comprised peripheral blood, sampled 28 days after the second AZD1222 dose. This receptor was identified in an adult who received the AZD1222 COVID-19 vaccine. The chain has TRBV12-3 or TRBV12-4 and TRBJ1-5; no reliable D call. The CDR3: CASRAGGSTQHF. The CDR3 DNA reads TGTGCCAGCAGGGCGGGTGGTTCGACCCAGCATTTT.